This T cell receptor beta chain was sequenced during a study of OX40 agonist ivuxolimab in advanced cancers. Study findings and constraints: Those patients achieving a partial response at 0.1-3.0 mg/kg showed among the lowest clonal expansion. Clonal expansion by week 6 occurred in CD4+ and CD8+ blood T cells (at 0.1 to 3.0 mg/kg).

Some clones are missing from TCRdb's copy, which holds only in-frame ones; the method was immunoSEQ multiplex PCR. The sample holds roughly 56,000 clones, 80% to 85% seen once. This CDR3 is 14 amino acids long. Trimming took 6 bases from V and 0 from J, leaving 9 bases between them. The germline V gene encodes CDR1 SGHAT and CDR2 FQNNGV. Comments on this clone: The antigen is not known.

This clonotype was sampled from an adult with an advanced solid tumor such as melanoma, head and neck, liver or kidney cancer. The sample in question was CD4+ or CD8+ T cells sorted from blood, obtained in a trial of the OX40 agonist ivuxolimab. The gene calls are TRBV11-2 and TRBJ2-1; D remains ambiguous. This CDR3 is CASRDRSSYNEQFF. The DNA of the CDR3 is TGTGCCAGCAGGGACCGAAGCTCCTACAATGAGCAGTTCTTC.